This is a list of T cell receptor beta chains from one sample in a study of cytomegalovirus exposure and HLA in healthy donors. Assay: immunoSEQ multiplex PCR; the TCRdb copy retains only in-frame clones and omits some. The sample lists fewer than 150,000 clones; approximately 80% were seen once. The specimen sequenced was PBMCs. These TCRs come from a man aged 35-49 years in good health and CMV-seronegative. CDR3s include the opening cysteine and the closing phenylalanine or tryptophan. The D gene is left open where the match is weak. Expanded clones are given a class, and other clones once, few, many or no size at all.

v_call	d_call	clone_size	j_call	cdr3_aa	cdr3_nt
TRBV7-2	TRBD1	once	TRBJ2-7	CASSSPGQGNEQYF	TGTGCCAGCAGCTCACCGGGACAGGGAAACGAGCAGTACTTC
TRBV2	TRBD2	-	TRBJ2-3	CASSGGGRALGDTQYF	TGTGCCAGCAGTGGGGGGGGGAGGGCCTTGGGAGATACGCAGTATTTT
TRBV7-9	-	once	TRBJ2-1	CASSTQGLEQFF	TGTGCCAGCAGCACACAGGGTCTCGAGCAGTTCTTC
TRBV2	-	-	TRBJ2-3	CASSFTVQGDTQYF	TGTGCCAGCAGTTTCACCGTACAGGGCGATACGCAGTATTTT
TRBV6-1	-	-	TRBJ1-2	CASSEFAGKHYGYTF	TGTGCCAGCAGTGAATTCGCAGGGAAACACTATGGCTACACCTTC
TRBV5-1	TRBD1	-	TRBJ1-2	CASKFGTADDGYTF	TGCGCCAGCAAATTCGGGACAGCGGACGATGGCTACACCTTC
TRBV7-9	TRBD2	few	TRBJ2-7	CASSLIGTSGRYEQYF	TGTGCCAGCAGCCTTATTGGGACTAGCGGGAGGTACGAGCAGTACTTC
TRBV6-5	TRBD2	-	TRBJ2-3	CASSYHGTSGGDTQYF	TGTGCCAGCAGTTACCATGGGACTAGCGGGGGGGATACGCAGTATTTT
TRBV9	-	-	TRBJ1-2	CASSASKGRQLYGYTF	TGTGCCAGCAGCGCTAGCAAAGGGAGGCAGCTCTATGGCTACACCTTC
TRBV5-1	TRBD2	-	TRBJ2-5	CASSPAAGTIQETQYF	TGCGCCAGCAGCCCCGCGGCAGGGACTATCCAAGAGACCCAGTACTTC
TRBV27	TRBD1	few	TRBJ1-2	CASSLRTGVGGYTF	TGTGCCAGCAGTTTACGGACAGGGGTCGGCGGCTACACCTTC
TRBV5-1	TRBD1	-	TRBJ2-7	CASSGTGVSYEQYF	TGCGCCAGCAGCGGGACAGGGGTTTCCTACGAGCAGTACTTC
TRBV7-2	TRBD2	-	TRBJ2-7	CASSLSASGRSYEQYF	TGTGCCAGCAGCTTATCGGCTAGCGGGCGCTCCTACGAGCAGTACTTC
TRBV15	TRBD1	-	TRBJ2-7	CATSREYGTGIGEQYF	TGTGCCACCAGCAGAGAGTATGGGACAGGGATCGGCGAGCAGTACTTC
TRBV7-2	-	-	TRBJ1-1	CASSLALTATNTEAFF	TGTGCCAGCAGCTTAGCGCTTACAGCCACGAACACTGAAGCTTTCTTT
TRBV30	-	-	TRBJ2-5	CAWRRSGGETQYF	TGTGCCTGGAGAAGGAGTGGGGGGGAGACCCAGTACTTC
TRBV29-1	TRBD1	-	TRBJ2-3	CSVDGQGGTDTQYF	TGCAGCGTCGACGGACAGGGTGGCACAGATACGCAGTATTTT
TRBV11-2	-	-	TRBJ2-1	CASGSGWFFYNEQFF	TGTGCCAGCGGCTCAGGGTGGTTTTTTTACAATGAGCAGTTCTTC
TRBV7-2	-	-	TRBJ2-1	CASSGASSYNEQFF	TGTGCCAGCAGCGGAGCCTCCTCCTACAATGAGCAGTTCTTC
TRBV13	TRBD1	-	TRBJ2-5	CASSILSGTVETQYF	TGTGCCAGCAGCATCCTCTCCGGGACAGTGGAGACCCAGTACTTC